This entry lists 20 T cell receptor beta chains sequenced from one sample in a study of blood T cell repertoires in COVID-19. This table comes from immunoSEQ multiplex PCR, and its TCRdb copy is limited to in-frame clones, with some not included. The data contain around 200,000 clones, 75% to 90% of them singletons. Sequenced: PBMCs or T cells enriched from blood (not recorded which). These receptors were obtained from a man under 40 who had recovered from COVID-19.

V is TRBV11-3 and J is TRBJ2-3, with 7 bases lining up with TRBD1. Germline values: CDR1 SGHNT, CDR2 YENEEA. J lost 7 bases, V lost 1 base, and 11 bases had no gene match. This CDR3 has 16 amino acids. CDR3 region: CASSLGGQRAGNTQYF. CDR3 sequence (DNA): TGTGCCAGCAGCTTAGGGGGACAGAGGGCAGGAAATACGCAGTATTTT.

The chain combines TRBV11-3 with TRBJ1-6; D gene uncertain. Trimming shortened V by 3 bases and J by 6 bases, and 9 bases separated the two germline ends. This CDR3 comprises 14 residues. CDR1 and CDR2 (germline): SGHNT, YENEEA. CDR3 sequence reads: CASSLSQPNSPLHF. The DNA for the CDR3 is TGTGCCAGCAGCTTGTCACAGCCTAATTCACCCCTCCACTTT.

The V call is TRBV20-1, the J call TRBJ1-4; D perhaps matches TRBD1 (6 bases). CDR3 length: 11 residues. Trimming took off 5 bases at V and 5 bases at J, with 6 bases between the two ends. Per the germline V gene, CDR1 is DFQATT and CDR2 is SNEGSKA (reference sequence). CDR3 DNA: TGCAGTGCTGACAGGAATGAAAAACTGTTTTTT. It is translated as CSADRNEKLFF.

This chain joins TRBV2 and TRBJ2-7; TRBD1 aligns across 12 bases. The V segment lost 6 bases and the J segment 3 bases; nucleotides outside the gene matches: 12. CDR1 and CDR2 from the germline V gene are SNHLY and FYNNEI. The CDR3 totals 17 residues. The CDR3 DNA follows: TGTGCCAGCAGCTACGGGACAGGGGGCTCTCGCGTCTACGAGCAGTACTTC. Encoded protein: CASSYGTGGSRVYEQYF. The full variable domain, completed using reference TRBV2 and TRBJ2-7, is EPEVTQTPSHQVTQMGQEVILRCVPISNHLYFYWYRQILGQKVEFLVSFYNNEISEKSEIFDDQFSVERPDGSNFTLKIRSTKLEDSAMYFCASSYGTGGSRVYEQYFGPGTRLTVT.

This clone occurred once. The chain has TRBV6-5 and TRBJ1-2; TRBD1 matches 8 bases. The CDR3 spans 13 residues. V lost 5 bases, J lost 6 bases, and 5 bases stayed unmatched. Germline CDR1 reads MNHEY; CDR2 reads SVGAGI. Written as DNA, the CDR3 is TGTGCCAGCAGTCGGGACAGGTACGATGGCTACACCTTC. It translates to CASSRDRYDGYTF.

V is TRBV29-1 and J is TRBJ1-1; 9 bases line up with TRBD1. Germline trimming cut 8 bases from V and 6 bases from J; bases unmatched to any gene: 7. There are 12 residues in the CDR3. Germline V CDR1 and CDR2: SQVTM, ANQGSEA. The CDR3 DNA follows: TGCAGCTCCATACAGGGGGCCTCTGAAGCTTTCTTT. It encodes CSSIQGASEAFF.

The chain recombines TRBV5-8 with TRBJ2-7, with 7 bases that match TRBD2. The junction had 9 bases not matched to a gene; V was cut back by 1 base and J by 5 bases. CDR1 is SGHTS and CDR2 is YDEGEE in the germline V gene. The CDR3 totals 15 residues. CDR3 sequence: CASSLSTSRPDEQYF. In DNA form, the CDR3 reads TGTGCCAGCAGCTTGTCGACTAGCAGGCCAGACGAGCAGTACTTC. The whole variable domain, filled in from reference TRBV5-8 and TRBJ2-7, reads EAGVTQSPTHLIKTRGQQATLRCSPISGHTSVYWYQQALGLGLQFLLWYDEGEERNRGNFPPRFSGRQFPNYSSELNVNALELEDSALYLCASSLSTSRPDEQYFGPGTRLTVT.

The genes are TRBV11-2 and TRBJ1-2; 8 nucleotides line up with TRBD1. Germline CDR1 SGHAT, CDR2 FQNNGV. V trimming: 5 bases; J trimming: 5 bases; junction bases outside the gene matches: 7. The CDR3 has 14 residues. In DNA, the CDR3 is TGTGCCAGCAGCCAGGCAGGGGGCTCGTATGGCTACACCTTC. It encodes CASSQAGGSYGYTF.

The J gene is TRBJ1-2, the V gene TRBV27; 11 positions agree with TRBD1. V shed 5 bases and J 7 bases; nucleotides not matched to a gene: 6. Germline CDR1 MNHEY, CDR2 SMNVEV (reference sequence). This CDR3 comprises 14 residues. The CDR3 DNA follows: TGTGCCAGCAGTCAGCCCGGGACAGGGGGTGGCTACACCTTC. Its protein is CASSQPGTGGGYTF.

The genes are TRBV5-1 and TRBJ2-2; tentative D call: TRBD1 (6 bases). The V end was cut by 4 bases, the J end by 5 bases, with 12 bases between. This CDR3 contains 14 residues. Germline values: CDR1 SGHRS, CDR2 YFSETQ. CDR3 in DNA: TGCGCCAGCAGCGATTTAGACAGGACCGGGGAGCTGTTTTTT. Amino acids: CASSDLDRTGELFF.

The V and J genes are TRBV5-4 and TRBJ1-4; weak D call: TRBD1 (5 bases). The germline gives CDR1 SGHNT, CDR2 YYREEE (reference sequence). Deletions cut 0 bases from V and 3 bases from J, with 9 bases between. The CDR3 totals 15 residues. Here the CDR3 DNA reads TGTGCCAGCAGCTTGGTAGGGGAGGCTAATGAAAAACTGTTTTTT. Its translation is CASSLVGEANEKLFF.

The CDR3 coding sequence is TGCGCCAGCAGCTTACAGGGGGCCGCCTACGAGCAGTACTTC. Its protein product is CASSLQGAAYEQYF. V and J are TRBV5-1 and TRBJ2-7; TRBD1 aligns across 9 bases. Germline-derived CDR1 and CDR2 are SGHRS and YFSETQ. This CDR3 is built from 14 residues. J lost 2 bases, V lost 2 bases, and 2 bases had no gene match.

This chain links TRBV7-9 with TRBJ2-7; TRBD2 matches at 8 bases. J gave up 0 bases and V 3 bases, and 1 base lay outside the gene matches. Germline V gene lookup returns CDR1 SEHNR and CDR2 FQNEAQ (reference sequence). CDR3 length equals 14 residues. CDR3 sequence: CASSFTSGSYEQYF. The CDR3 DNA reads TGTGCCAGCAGCTTCACTAGCGGCTCCTACGAGCAGTACTTC.

This chain uses TRBV11-3 with TRBJ2-1; the match to TRBD2 covers 7 bases. CDR1 is SGHNT and CDR2 is YENEEA in the germline V gene. The CDR3 is made up of 14 amino acids. With 1 base clipped from V and 5 bases from J, the junction kept 2 bases outside the gene matches. CDR3 region: CASSLAGGNNEQFF. The CDR3 coding sequence is TGTGCCAGCAGCTTAGCGGGAGGTAACAATGAGCAGTTCTTC.

The CDR3 DNA is TGTGCCAGCAGCTTAGCCTCGGGAGGGAATAACTATGGCTACACCTTC. Translation gives CASSLASGGNNYGYTF. The chain has TRBV7-9 and TRBJ1-2; D gene uncertain. The CDR3 loop spans 16 amino acids. With 0 bases removed from V and 1 base from J, the gap between germline ends came to 12 bases. Germline V CDR1 and CDR2: SEHNR, FQNEAQ (reference sequence).

The chain uses TRBV30 and TRBJ2-1; 7 bases match TRBD1. The CDR3 consists of 14 residues. Trimming cost V 5 bases and J 7 bases; bases outside gene matches: 11. Germline CDR1 reads GTSNPN; CDR2 reads SVGIG (reference sequence). Written as DNA, the CDR3 is TGTGCCTGGTATGCGACAGGGTTCGGAAATGAGCAGTTCTTC. Its protein is CAWYATGFGNEQFF.

V gene TRBV15 combines with J gene TRBJ2-3, with a tentative D call TRBD1 (5 bases). Trimming stripped 1 base from V and 2 bases from J, with 10 bases between. CDR1 LNHNV and CDR2 YYDKDF come from the germline V gene (reference sequence). There are 15 residues in the CDR3. CDR3 DNA: TGTGCCACCAGCAGAGTAGGACATATCACAGATACGCAGTATTTT. The encoded protein is CATSRVGHITDTQYF.

V is TRBV5-6 and J is TRBJ1-1; D uncertain. Germline assignment: CDR1 SGHDT and CDR2 YYEEEE. There are 13 residues in the CDR3. The ends were cut back, 4 bases at V and 1 base at J, with 8 bases in the middle. Here the CDR3 reads CASSPGANTEAFF. The CDR3 DNA is TGTGCCAGCAGCCCGGGAGCGAACACTGAAGCTTTCTTT.

CDR3 sequence (DNA): TGTGCCAGCAGTTCCCGTGGTCTAGCGGGGCGAGATACGCAGTATTTT. It translates to CASSSRGLAGRDTQYF. The chain is built from TRBV27 and TRBJ2-3; 9 bases agree with TRBD2. Per germline, CDR1 MNHEY and CDR2 SMNVEV (reference sequence). This CDR3 comprises 16 residues. V lost 4 bases to trimming and J lost 5 bases; unmatched junction nucleotides: 10.

The chain couples TRBV15 to TRBJ2-7, with D tentatively TRBD2 (6 bases). V was trimmed by 8 bases and J by 4 bases, leaving 15 bases between them. CDR3 size: 13 residues. Germline V gene sequence: CDR1 LNHNV, CDR2 YYDKDF (reference sequence). In DNA form, the CDR3 reads TGTGCCACCGGGAGGAGCGGCGCATACGAGCAGTACTTC. Encoded protein: CATGRSGAYEQYF. Using reference TRBV15 and TRBJ2-7 for the parts outside the CDR3, the full variable domain is DAMVIQNPRYQVTQFGKPVTLSCSQTLNHNVMYWYQQKSSQAPKLLFHYYDKDFNNEADTPDNFQSRRPNTSFCFLDIRSPGLGDTAMYLCATGRSGAYEQYFGPGTRLTVT.